This T cell receptor beta chain appears in the sequencing data of a study of OX40 agonist ivuxolimab in advanced cancers. Study-wide context: Patients were dosed intravenously with ivuxolimab at 0.01 to 10 mg/kg every 2 weeks. Dose-escalation patients suffered from hepatocellular carcinoma, melanoma, renal cell or head and neck cancer.

With 2 bases removed from V and 4 bases from J, the gap between germline ends came to 23 bases. CDR3 length: 18 amino acids. Germline V lookup: CDR1 LNHNV, CDR2 YYDKDF (reference sequence). Clones were read by immunoSEQ multiplex PCR, and TCRdb kept only the in-frame ones, dropping some. The sample carries about 19,000 clones, more than 70% recorded once. Findings and caveats of the study: Fewer expanded clones were found on average in CD4+ than in CD8+ T cells.

As regards this clone: Its antigen remains unidentified.

The clonotype was recovered from an adult with an advanced solid tumor such as melanoma, head and neck, liver or kidney cancer. The chain is built from TRBV15 and TRBJ2-5; maybe TRBD1 (6 bases). Sample: CD4+ or CD8+ T cells sorted from blood, taken in a trial of the OX40 agonist ivuxolimab. CDR3 DNA sequence: TGTGCCACCAGCAGACTCCGGCAAACAGGGTCGGGTGGAGAGACCCAGTACTTC. Protein: CATSRLRQTGSGGETQYF.